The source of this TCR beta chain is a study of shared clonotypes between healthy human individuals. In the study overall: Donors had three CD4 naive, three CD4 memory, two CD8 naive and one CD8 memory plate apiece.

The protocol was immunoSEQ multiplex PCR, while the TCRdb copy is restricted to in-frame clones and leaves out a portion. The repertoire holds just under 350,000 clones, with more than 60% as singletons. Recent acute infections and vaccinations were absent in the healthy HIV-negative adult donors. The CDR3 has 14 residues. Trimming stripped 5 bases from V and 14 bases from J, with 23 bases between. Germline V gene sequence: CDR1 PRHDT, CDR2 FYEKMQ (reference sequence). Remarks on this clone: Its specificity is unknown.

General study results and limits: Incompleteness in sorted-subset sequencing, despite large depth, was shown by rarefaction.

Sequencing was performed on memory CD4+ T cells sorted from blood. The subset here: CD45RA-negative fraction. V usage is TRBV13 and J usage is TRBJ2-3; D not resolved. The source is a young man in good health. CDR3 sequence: CASSLGVQNMPRYF. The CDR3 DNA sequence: TGTGCCAGCAGCCTTGGAGTCCAAAACATGCCCCGGTATTTT.